Listed below are T cell receptor beta chains from one sample, sequenced in a study of T cell responses to AZD1222 COVID-19 vaccine. Libraries were prepared by immunoSEQ multiplex PCR; TCRdb keeps only in-frame clonotypes and omits some of them. The sample lists more than 85,000 clones; roughly 86% were seen once. The sequences come from peripheral blood, collected on day 0 of AZD1222 vaccination. The receptors were gathered from an adult in good health. CDR3s include the opening cysteine and the closing phenylalanine or tryptophan. The order of the fields is D gene, V gene, clone size, J gene, CDR3 protein, CDR3 DNA. The D gene is left open where the match is weak. The size entry is marked missing in some rows and otherwise reads once, few, many or a size class.

>TRBD2|TRBV5-1|.|TRBJ2-1
CASSLLAGGPGNEQFF
TGCGCCAGCAGCTTGTTAGCGGGAGGGCCGGGGAATGAGCAGTTCTTC
>TRBD1|TRBV9|.|TRBJ1-3
CASSVRAGGTTGNTIYF
TGTGCCAGCAGCGTGAGGGCAGGGGGCACTACCGGAAACACCATATATTTT
>.|TRBV7-3|.|TRBJ1-2
CASSLLPGRMAHGYTF
TGTGCCAGCAGCTTATTACCGGGACGCATGGCGCATGGCTACACCTTC
>TRBD2|TRBV5-6|.|TRBJ2-7
CASSRGLAGAQYEQYF
TGTGCCAGCAGCCGGGGACTAGCGGGAGCCCAGTACGAGCAGTACTTC
>TRBD1|TRBV7-2|.|TRBJ2-1
CASSLVGTGSNNEQFF
TGTGCCAGCAGCTTAGTAGGGACAGGGTCGAACAATGAGCAGTTCTTC
>TRBD1|TRBV19|.|TRBJ1-5
CASSIRQGWQPQHF
TGTGCCAGTAGTATCAGACAGGGTTGGCAGCCCCAGCATTTT
>.|TRBV25-1|.|TRBJ2-1
CASSDWGEPFF
TGTGCCAGCAGTGATTGGGGAGAACCGTTCTTC
>.|TRBV4-3|.|TRBJ2-2
CASSQDLANTGELFF
TGCGCCAGCAGCCAAGATCTCGCGAACACCGGGGAGCTGTTTTTT
>.|TRBV9|.|TRBJ2-2
CASSVTTNTGELFF
TGTGCCAGCAGCGTGACCACGAACACCGGGGAGCTGTTTTTT
>.|TRBV28|.|TRBJ2-6
CASWGGQSSGANVLTF
TGTGCCAGCTGGGGCGGGCAAAGCTCTGGGGCCAACGTCCTGACTTTC
>.|TRBV2|.|TRBJ2-7
CASSVSKGGEQYF
TGTGCCAGCAGTGTGTCCAAAGGGGGCGAGCAGTACTTC
>TRBD2|TRBV27|.|TRBJ2-7
CASAGGTEQYF
TGTGCCAGCGCGGGGGGGACGGAGCAGTACTTC
>.|TRBV7-2|.|TRBJ1-4
CASSLNPEKLFF
TGTGCCAGCAGCTTAAACCCCGAAAAACTGTTTTTT
>.|TRBV9|.|TRBJ1-2
CASSVGQHGYTF
TGTGCCAGCAGCGTAGGACAGCATGGCTACACCTTC
>TRBD1|TRBV5-4|.|TRBJ2-6
CASSYRPGQSSGANVLTF
TGTGCCAGCAGCTATCGACCGGGACAGAGCTCTGGGGCCAACGTCCTGACTTTC
>TRBD2|TRBV29-1|.|TRBJ2-1
CSLEGTSEDNEQFF
TGCAGCCTTGAGGGGACTAGCGAGGACAATGAGCAGTTCTTC
>TRBD1|TRBV11-2|.|TRBJ1-1
CASSRQGIEAFF
TGTGCCAGCAGCCGACAGGGCATTGAAGCTTTCTTT
>TRBD1|TRBV7-9|few|TRBJ2-7
CASSYAGQGAEQYF
TGTGCCAGCAGCTACGCCGGACAGGGGGCCGAGCAGTACTTC
>.|TRBV2|.|TRBJ1-1
CASSTGTGDTEAFF
TGTGCCAGCAGTACAGGGACGGGGGACACTGAAGCTTTCTTT
>.|TRBV6-2/TRBV6-3|medium-sized|TRBJ1-5
CASSYSENQPQHF
TGTGCCAGCAGTTACTCCGAGAATCAGCCCCAGCATTTT
>TRBD2|TRBV6-2/TRBV6-3|.|TRBJ2-7
CASSEAGYSYEQYF
TGTGCCAGCAGCGAAGCGGGGTACTCCTACGAGCAGTACTTC
>TRBD1|TRBV27|once|TRBJ2-7
CASSSRTGPYEQYF
TGTGCCAGCAGTTCCCGGACAGGGCCCTACGAGCAGTACTTC
>.|TRBV6-5|.|TRBJ2-7
CAHAHSSSYEQYF
TGTGCCCACGCGCATTCTAGCTCCTACGAGCAGTACTTC
>TRBD2|TRBV5-1|.|TRBJ2-3
CASSDLAGEGDTQYF
TGCGCCAGCAGCGATCTAGCGGGAGAAGGAGATACGCAGTATTTT
>.|TRBV5-4|.|TRBJ1-1
CASSLGVGSLNTEAFF
TGTGCCAGCAGCTTGGGAGTGGGCAGTCTGAACACTGAAGCTTTCTTT
>TRBD1|TRBV5-1|once|TRBJ1-4
CASSLEGRAQGGEKLFF
TGCGCCAGCAGCTTGGAAGGAAGGGCACAGGGGGGTGAAAAACTGTTTTTT
>.|TRBV7-2|.|TRBJ1-5
CASSLGVGVDQPQHF
TGTGCCAGCAGCTTAGGAGTGGGGGTGGATCAGCCCCAGCATTTT
>TRBD2|TRBV5-4|.|TRBJ2-5
CASSLGAGESKTQYF
TGTGCCAGCAGCTTAGGGGCGGGAGAGTCGAAGACCCAGTACTTC
>.|TRBV6-1|.|TRBJ1-5
CASSEEGISNQPQHF
TGTGCCAGCAGTGAAGAGGGGATCAGCAATCAGCCCCAGCATTTT
>.|TRBV18|few|TRBJ1-4
CASAGVRNYEKLFF
TGTGCCAGCGCCGGCGTGAGGAACTATGAAAAACTGTTTTTT
>TRBD1|TRBV14|.|TRBJ2-1
CASSRTGRNEQFF
TGTGCCAGCAGCCGGACAGGGAGGAATGAGCAGTTCTTC
>.|TRBV12-3/TRBV12-4|.|TRBJ1-4
CASTLSLGKLFF
TGTGCCAGCACTTTGTCCCTCGGGAAACTGTTTTTT
>.|TRBV24-1|.|TRBJ2-1
CATGGIGTEDNEQFF
TGTGCCACCGGCGGGATAGGGACAGAAGACAATGAGCAGTTCTTC
>.|TRBV30|.|TRBJ1-1
CAWSGGRVGISEAFF
TGTGCCTGGAGTGGTGGTCGTGTGGGAATAAGTGAAGCTTTCTTT
>.|TRBV3-1/TRBV3-2|few|TRBJ1-1
CASSQVGQANTEAFF
TGTGCCAGCAGCCAAGTGGGCCAGGCAAACACTGAAGCTTTCTTT
>TRBD1|TRBV15|.|TRBJ2-7
CATSREGQGIYEQYF
TGTGCCACCAGCAGAGAGGGACAGGGGATCTACGAGCAGTACTTC
>.|TRBV3-1/TRBV3-2|.|TRBJ1-3
CASSQAPGLGGNTIYF
TGTGCCAGCAGCCAAGCCCCGGGGTTGGGTGGAAACACCATATATTTT
>.|TRBV27|.|TRBJ2-7
CASSGGNEQYF
TGTGCCAGCAGTGGTGGGAACGAGCAGTACTTC
>.|TRBV5-1|.|TRBJ1-4
CASSQDPATNEKLFF
TGCGCCAGCAGCCAGGACCCCGCAACTAATGAAAAACTGTTTTTT
>.|TRBV5-4|.|TRBJ2-7
CASSEPGTLSYEQYF
TGTGCCAGCAGCGAGCCTGGGACTCTCTCCTACGAGCAGTACTTC
>TRBD1|TRBV15|few|TRBJ1-1
CATSAGQGAGTEAFF
TGTGCCACCAGCGCTGGACAGGGGGCGGGAACTGAAGCTTTCTTT
>.|TRBV5-5|.|TRBJ1-3
CASSFILPGGGNTIYF
TGTGCCAGCAGCTTCATCCTCCCAGGAGGAGGAAACACCATATATTTT
>.|TRBV5-1|.|TRBJ2-7
CASSFRQTSYEQYF
TGCGCCAGCAGCTTTAGGCAGACCTCCTACGAGCAGTACTTC
>.|TRBV4-3|.|TRBJ2-2
CASSQDGLTGELFF
TGCGCCAGCAGCCAAGATGGGCTTACCGGGGAGCTGTTTTTT
>.|TRBV9|few|TRBJ1-6
CASSEEGGVNSPLHF
TGTGCCAGCAGCGAGGAGGGGGGCGTCAATTCACCCCTCCACTTT
>TRBD1|TRBV7-8|few|TRBJ2-7
CASSLRQGPYEQYF
TGTGCCAGCAGCCTGCGACAGGGCCCCTACGAGCAGTACTTC
>.|TRBV21-1|.|TRBJ2-4
CASSTLSGIGGNIQYF
TGTGCCAGCAGCACCTTAAGCGGGATCGGAGGGAACATTCAGTACTTC
>.|TRBV7-9|.|TRBJ1-1
CASSALRGAFF
TGTGCCAGCAGCGCCCTCAGGGGAGCTTTCTTT
>TRBD2|TRBV6-2/TRBV6-3|.|TRBJ2-1
CASSWTSGMYNEQFF
TGTGCCAGCAGTTGGACTAGCGGTATGTACAATGAGCAGTTCTTC
>.|TRBV5-1|once|TRBJ2-7
CASSLTGPSYEQYF
TGCGCCAGCAGCTTGACAGGACCTTCCTACGAGCAGTACTTC
>TRBD1|TRBV30|.|TRBJ2-6
CAWSGDRVSGANVLTF
TGTGCCTGGAGTGGGGACAGGGTATCTGGGGCCAACGTCCTGACTTTC
>.|TRBV9|few|TRBJ1-6
CASSVESVSYNSPLHF
TGTGCCAGCAGCGTAGAAAGTGTCTCCTATAATTCACCCCTCCACTTT
>.|TRBV15|.|TRBJ2-1
CATSRGGQGEQFF
TGTGCCACCAGCAGAGGAGGGCAAGGTGAGCAGTTCTTC
>.|TRBV3-1/TRBV3-2|.|TRBJ1-1
CASSTEQRNTEAFF
TGTGCCAGCAGCACGGAACAACGGAACACTGAAGCTTTCTTT